The rows below give T cell receptor beta chains drawn from one sample of a study of T cells in narcolepsy. The data were produced by immunoSEQ multiplex PCR, yet TCRdb's version contains in-frame clones alone and is incomplete. The sample has around 30,000 clones, roughly 86% seen once. The specimen was memory (CD45RA-) CD4+ T cells from blood. The receptors here all came from a human donor in good health. The CDR3 runs from the conserved cysteine through the conserved F or W. A D gene is named only where the DNA matches it firmly. Where a row states a size, it is once, few, many or the class of an expanded clone; other rows omit it.

NA	TRBV19	NA	TRBJ1-5	CASSIDLRGTQHF	TGTGCCAGTAGTATAGATCTGCGGGGAACCCAGCATTTT
NA	TRBV5-4	NA	TRBJ2-5	CASSLENTQYF	TGTGCCAGCAGCTTGGAGAATACCCAGTACTTC
NA	TRBV5-6	NA	TRBJ1-3	CASSQYSGNTIYF	TGTGCCAGCAGCCAATACTCTGGAAACACCATATATTTT
NA	TRBV7-2	NA	TRBJ2-3	CASSPLGDGTQYF	TGTGCCAGCAGCCCCCTGGGGGACGGTACGCAGTATTTT
NA	TRBV29-1	NA	TRBJ1-1	CSVEQGQNTEAFF	TGCAGCGTCGAACAGGGACAGAACACTGAAGCTTTCTTT
NA	TRBV19	NA	TRBJ2-6	CASSLNAAGASGANVLTF	TGTGCCAGTAGCTTAAACGCCGCAGGGGCCTCTGGGGCCAACGTCCTGACTTTC
NA	TRBV15	NA	TRBJ2-1	CATQPTSGKFNEQFF	TGTGCCACCCAGCCGACCAGCGGCAAATTCAATGAGCAGTTCTTC
NA	TRBV5-1	once	TRBJ1-4	CASSLGGGQEEKLFF	TGCGCCAGCAGCTTGGGAGGGGGGCAAGAGGAAAAACTGTTTTTT
NA	TRBV5-4	once	TRBJ1-1	CASSLARLNTEAFF	TGTGCCAGCAGCTTGGCACGGTTGAACACTGAAGCTTTCTTT
NA	TRBV27	NA	TRBJ1-6	CASSFAPGVGSPLHF	TGTGCCAGCAGTTTCGCGCCAGGGGTTGGTTCACCCCTCCACTTT
NA	TRBV13	once	TRBJ2-1	CASSLGSQFREQFF	TGTGCCAGCAGCTTAGGGTCGCAGTTCAGGGAGCAGTTCTTC
TRBD1	TRBV6-5	NA	TRBJ1-6	CASSGQGRNSPLHF	TGTGCCAGCAGTGGACAGGGAAGGAATTCACCCCTCCACTTT
NA	TRBV6-5	few	TRBJ1-2	CASRLTGLYGYTF	TGTGCCAGCAGGTTGACAGGACTCTATGGCTACACCTTC
NA	TRBV6-1	medium-sized	TRBJ2-1	CASSGGLLYNEQFF	TGTGCCAGCAGTGGAGGACTTCTCTACAATGAGCAGTTCTTC
NA	TRBV5-1	NA	TRBJ1-2	CASRTETGTTNYGYTF	TGCGCCAGCAGGACGGAGACCGGTACTACTAACTATGGCTACACCTTC
NA	TRBV7-2	NA	TRBJ2-5	CASSLSVQETQYF	TGTGCCAGCAGCTTATCGGTCCAAGAGACCCAGTACTTC
NA	TRBV7-8	NA	TRBJ1-1	CASSLGGGTEAFF	TGTGCCAGCAGCTTGGGGGGGGGCACTGAAGCTTTCTTT
NA	TRBV7-9	NA	TRBJ1-5	CASSLGESGGFEPQHF	TGTGCCAGCAGCTTAGGAGAATCGGGGGGCTTCGAGCCCCAGCATTTT
NA	TRBV29-1	NA	TRBJ2-3	CSTRRKQGSSTDTQYF	TGCAGCACCCGAAGAAAACAGGGCTCTAGCACAGATACGCAGTATTTT
NA	TRBV29-1	NA	TRBJ2-1	CSAPGPSSYNEQFF	TGCAGCGCCCCCGGGCCCAGCTCCTACAATGAGCAGTTCTTC
NA	TRBV6-5	NA	TRBJ1-5	CASSEDRWNQPQHF	TGTGCCAGCAGTGAAGACAGGTGGAATCAGCCCCAGCATTTT
NA	TRBV15	few	TRBJ1-3	CATSSQKNRNTIYF	TGTGCCACCAGCAGCCAAAAAAACAGAAACACCATATATTTT
NA	TRBV7-3	once	TRBJ1-6	CASSLGTANSPLHF	TGTGCCAGCAGCTTAGGCACAGCTAATTCACCCCTCCACTTT
NA	TRBV21-1	once	TRBJ2-7	CASSKGEHRGPGYEQYF	TGTGCCAGCAGCAAAGGAGAGCATCGCGGACCCGGCTACGAGCAGTACTTC
TRBD2	TRBV2	once	TRBJ2-1	CASSNSGATYNEQFF	TGTGCCAGCAGCAATAGCGGGGCGACCTACAATGAGCAGTTCTTC
NA	TRBV4-2	few	TRBJ2-2	CASTLEGPGELFF	TGTGCCAGCACCCTAGAAGGGCCCGGGGAGCTGTTTTTT
NA	TRBV7-9	NA	TRBJ1-4	CASSRGGVNEKLFF	TGTGCCAGCAGCCGCGGGGGGGTTAATGAAAAACTGTTTTTT
NA	TRBV5-1	NA	TRBJ2-2	CASSPDLSNTGELFF	TGCGCCAGCAGCCCCGATCTTTCGAACACCGGGGAGCTGTTTTTT
TRBD1	TRBV6-1	few	TRBJ1-2	CASMGGQGPYGYTF	TGTGCCAGCATGGGGGGACAGGGCCCCTATGGCTACACCTTC
NA	TRBV19	NA	TRBJ1-5	CASSIQSNQPQHF	TGTGCCAGTAGTATACAGAGCAATCAGCCCCAGCATTTT
NA	TRBV6-1	NA	TRBJ1-5	CASSVDRAIKNQPQHF	TGTGCCAGCAGTGTGGATAGGGCAATAAAAAATCAGCCCCAGCATTTT
NA	TRBV7-9	NA	TRBJ1-4	CASSPFPTNEKLFF	TGTGCCAGCAGCCCGTTTCCGACTAATGAAAAACTGTTTTTT
NA	TRBV5-4	NA	TRBJ2-5	CASSLVSGGQETQYF	TGTGCCAGCAGCTTGGTTAGTGGAGGGCAAGAGACCCAGTACTTC
TRBD2	TRBV5-4	NA	TRBJ2-1	CASSPGASGASYNEQFF	TGTGCCAGCAGCCCCGGGGCTAGCGGGGCTTCCTACAATGAGCAGTTCTTC
NA	TRBV7-8	NA	TRBJ2-3	CASSLGLVSDTQYF	TGTGCCAGCAGCTTAGGGCTAGTCTCAGATACGCAGTATTTT
TRBD2	TRBV5-1	NA	TRBJ2-5	CASSSGTGAGGLETQYF	TGCGCCAGCAGCTCCGGGACGGGAGCGGGGGGGCTGGAGACCCAGTACTTC
TRBD2	TRBV10-1	NA	TRBJ2-5	CASSKRGERETQYF	TGCGCCAGCAGTAAGCGGGGGGAGCGAGAGACCCAGTACTTC
NA	TRBV6-5	NA	TRBJ1-4	CASSYADGLFF	TGTGCCAGCAGTTACGCGGACGGCCTGTTTTTT
TRBD1	TRBV6-1	NA	TRBJ1-2	CASSERDSFYGYTF	TGTGCCAGCAGTGAGCGGGACAGCTTCTATGGCTACACCTTC
NA	TRBV2	once	TRBJ2-5	CASSKNHRDQETQYF	TGTGCCAGCAGTAAGAACCACAGAGACCAAGAGACCCAGTACTTC
NA	TRBV7-3	medium-sized	TRBJ2-5	CASSFRGGETQYF	TGTGCCAGCAGCTTCAGGGGCGGAGAGACCCAGTACTTC
NA	TRBV10-3	NA	TRBJ1-1	CAISPGSTEAFF	TGTGCCATCAGTCCAGGGAGCACTGAAGCTTTCTTT
NA	TRBV6-6	NA	TRBJ1-1	CASSLRQTEAFF	TGTGCCAGCAGTTTACGACAGACTGAAGCTTTCTTT
NA	TRBV5-5	NA	TRBJ2-1	CASSFSSARKYNEQFF	TGTGCCAGCAGCTTCTCTAGCGCCCGAAAGTACAATGAGCAGTTCTTC
NA	TRBV5-6	NA	TRBJ1-1	CASSRRGLDTEAFF	TGTGCCAGCAGCCGAAGGGGGTTGGACACTGAAGCTTTCTTT
NA	TRBV7-9	NA	TRBJ2-1	CASSLTGTEQFF	TGTGCCAGCAGCTTAACCGGAACTGAGCAGTTCTTC
TRBD1	TRBV6-1	NA	TRBJ2-7	CASSESGGGYEQYF	TGTGCCAGCAGTGAATCAGGGGGCGGCTACGAGCAGTACTTC
NA	TRBV5-5	NA	TRBJ1-1	CASSGSIRTREAFF	TGTGCCAGCAGCGGTTCGATTCGGACAAGGGAAGCTTTCTTT
TRBD2	TRBV14	NA	TRBJ2-3	CASSQMTSHTDTQYF	TGTGCCAGCAGCCAAATGACTAGCCACACAGATACGCAGTATTTT